This T cell receptor (beta chain) was recovered during a study of blood T cell repertoires in COVID-19. In the study overall: From the United States, Italy and Spain came samples of acute and convalescent COVID-19. From T cells, B-cell-depleted T cells, or PBMCs came the material, which was cDNA or gDNA.

This clone occurred a few times. CDR3 length equals 16 residues. Germline loops: CDR1 SGHAT, CDR2 FQNNGV. The V segment lost 1 base and the J segment 0 bases; nucleotides outside the gene matches: 3. Libraries were prepared by immunoSEQ multiplex PCR; TCRdb keeps only in-frame clonotypes and omits some of them. This sample yields roughly 200,000 clones, of which roughly 80% are seen a single time; approximately 7.2% belongs to the top ten. Input material: peripheral blood. This sequence was found in a woman of 80 years or more with acute or convalescent COVID-19. This chain connects TRBV11-2 to TRBJ2-7, with 10 bases aligning to TRBD2. The CDR3 DNA is TGTGCCAGCAGCTTAGGACTAGCGGGCACCTCCTACGAGCAGTACTTC. Translated, it gives CASSLGLAGTSYEQYF.